This T cell receptor beta chain originates from a study of T cell responses to AZD1222 COVID-19 vaccine. Study results and caveats: Increased Spike-specific TCR breadth and depth were observed after two AZD1222 doses. Only 6 or 7 individuals given AZD1222 were seropositive at baseline. In a largely white British group with more females than males, clonal diversity was possibly underestimated. Dominant at 160-218 and 743-854, vaccine-associated CD4 TCRs also spanned spike.

Trimming removed 0 bases from V and 9 bases from J, with 13 bases in between. Per germline, CDR1 LGHNA and CDR2 YSLEER. This CDR3 spans 14 amino acids. Sequenced by immunoSEQ multiplex PCR; TCRdb stores in-frame clones only, minus some. The data contain 75,000 to 100,000 clones, approximately 86% of them singletons. In regard to this clone: Its antigen is currently unknown.

The sequencing used peripheral blood, collected on day 0 of AZD1222 vaccination. The clonotype comes from an adult in good health. This chain connects TRBV4-3 to TRBJ2-3; D might be TRBD2 (5 bases). The CDR3 nucleotides read TGCGCCAGCAGCCAAGAAGAACCTAGCCGCACGCAGTATTTT. It encodes CASSQEEPSRTQYF.